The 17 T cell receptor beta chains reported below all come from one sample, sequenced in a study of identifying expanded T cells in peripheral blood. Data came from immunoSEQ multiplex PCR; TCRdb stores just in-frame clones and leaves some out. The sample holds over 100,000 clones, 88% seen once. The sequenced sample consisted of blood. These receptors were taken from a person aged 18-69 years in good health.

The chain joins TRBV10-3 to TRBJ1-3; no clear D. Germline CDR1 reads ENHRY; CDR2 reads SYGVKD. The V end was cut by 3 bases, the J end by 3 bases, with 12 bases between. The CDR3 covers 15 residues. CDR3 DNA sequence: TGTGCCATCAGTGAAGACGCAGACCTTGGAAACACCATATATTTT. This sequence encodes CAISEDADLGNTIYF.

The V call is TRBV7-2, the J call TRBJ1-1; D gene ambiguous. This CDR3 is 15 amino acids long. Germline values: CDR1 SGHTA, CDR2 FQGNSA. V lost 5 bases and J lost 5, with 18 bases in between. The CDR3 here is CASSRRMTPGTEAFF. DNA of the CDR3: TGTGCCAGCAGCCGCCGCATGACCCCTGGGACTGAAGCTTTCTTT.

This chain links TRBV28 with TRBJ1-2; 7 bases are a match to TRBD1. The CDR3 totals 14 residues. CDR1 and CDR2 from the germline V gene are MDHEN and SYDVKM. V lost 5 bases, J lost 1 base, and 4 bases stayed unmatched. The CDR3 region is CASSAGGSNYGYTF. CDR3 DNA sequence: TGTGCCAGCAGTGCAGGGGGTAGTAACTATGGCTACACCTTC.

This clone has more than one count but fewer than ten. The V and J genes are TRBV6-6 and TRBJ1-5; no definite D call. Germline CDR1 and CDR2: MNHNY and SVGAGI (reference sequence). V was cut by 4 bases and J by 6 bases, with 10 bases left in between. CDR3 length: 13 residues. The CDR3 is CASSFGVRQPQHF. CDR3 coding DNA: TGTGCCAGCAGTTTTGGGGTTCGTCAGCCCCAGCATTTT.

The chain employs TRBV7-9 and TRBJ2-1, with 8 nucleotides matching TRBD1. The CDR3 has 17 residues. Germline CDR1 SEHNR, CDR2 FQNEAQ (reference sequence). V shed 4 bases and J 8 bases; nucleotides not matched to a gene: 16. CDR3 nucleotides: TGTGCCAGCAGCTATTTTGGCGGGACAGGACTTGGGGATGAGCAGTTCTTC. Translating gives CASSYFGGTGLGDEQFF.

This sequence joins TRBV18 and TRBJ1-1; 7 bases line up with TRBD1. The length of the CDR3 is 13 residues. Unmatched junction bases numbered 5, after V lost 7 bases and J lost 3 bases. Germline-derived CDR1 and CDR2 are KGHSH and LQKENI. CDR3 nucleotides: TGTGCCAGCTTACAGGGGCTGGACACTGAAGCTTTCTTT. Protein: CASLQGLDTEAFF.

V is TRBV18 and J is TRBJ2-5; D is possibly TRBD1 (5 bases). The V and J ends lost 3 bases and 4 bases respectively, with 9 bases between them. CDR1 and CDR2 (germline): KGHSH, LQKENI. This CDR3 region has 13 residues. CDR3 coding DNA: TGTGCCAGCTCACCGCGACAGCCAGAGACCCAGTACTTC. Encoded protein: CASSPRQPETQYF.

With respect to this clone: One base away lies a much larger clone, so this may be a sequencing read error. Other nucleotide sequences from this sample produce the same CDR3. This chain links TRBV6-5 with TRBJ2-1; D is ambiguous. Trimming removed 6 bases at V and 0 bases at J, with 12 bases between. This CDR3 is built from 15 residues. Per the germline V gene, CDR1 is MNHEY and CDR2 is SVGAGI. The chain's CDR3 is CASSYDGDSYNEQFF. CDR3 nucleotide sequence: TGTGCCAGCAGCTACGATGGCGACTCCTACAATGAGCAGTTCTTC.

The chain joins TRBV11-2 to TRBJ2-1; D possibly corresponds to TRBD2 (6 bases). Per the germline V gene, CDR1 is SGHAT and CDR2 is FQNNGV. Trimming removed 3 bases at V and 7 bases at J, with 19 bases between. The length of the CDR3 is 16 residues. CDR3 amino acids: CASSFRTGEGLNEQFF. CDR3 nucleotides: TGTGCCAGCAGCTTCCGGACGGGAGAAGGTTTAAATGAGCAGTTCTTC. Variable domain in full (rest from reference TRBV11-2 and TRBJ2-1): EAGVAQSPRYKIIEKRQSVAFWCNPISGHATLYWYQQILGQGPKLLIQFQNNGVVDDSQLPKDRFSAERLKGVDSTLKIQPAKLEDSAVYLCASSFRTGEGLNEQFFGPGTRLTVL.

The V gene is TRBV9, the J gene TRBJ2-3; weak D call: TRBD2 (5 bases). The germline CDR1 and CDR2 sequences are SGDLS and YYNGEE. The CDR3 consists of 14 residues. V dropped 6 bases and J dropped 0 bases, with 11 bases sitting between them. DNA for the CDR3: TGTGCCAGCACCCCCCCGGGGAGCACAGATACGCAGTATTTT. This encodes CASTPPGSTDTQYF.

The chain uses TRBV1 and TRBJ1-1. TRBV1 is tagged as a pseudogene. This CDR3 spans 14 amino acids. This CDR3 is CTSTLTHLNTEAFF. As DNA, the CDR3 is TGCACCAGCACCCTGACTCACCTCAACACTGAAGCTTTCTTT.

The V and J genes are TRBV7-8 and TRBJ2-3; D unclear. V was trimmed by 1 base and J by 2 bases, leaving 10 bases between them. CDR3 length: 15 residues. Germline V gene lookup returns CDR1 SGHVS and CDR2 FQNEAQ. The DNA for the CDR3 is TGTGCCAGCAGCTTAGACGGAGCCTACACAGATACGCAGTATTTT. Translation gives CASSLDGAYTDTQYF.

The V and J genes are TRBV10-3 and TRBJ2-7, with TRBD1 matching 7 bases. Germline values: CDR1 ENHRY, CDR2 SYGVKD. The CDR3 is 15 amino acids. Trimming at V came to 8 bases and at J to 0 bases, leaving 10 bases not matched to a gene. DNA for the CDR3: TGTGCCATCGCAGGACAGGACCTCCTCTCCTACGAGCAGTACTTC. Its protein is CAIAGQDLLSYEQYF.

DNA of the CDR3: TGTGCCAGCAGCCAAGGGGGAGGGGGCGCTTTGAACACTGAAGCTTTCTTT. It is translated as CASSQGGGGALNTEAFF. The chain recombines TRBV7-9 with TRBJ1-1; TRBD1 aligns across 7 bases. After removal of 5 bases from V and 0 bases from J, the junction contained 12 bases not matched to a gene. Germline CDR1 is SEHNR and CDR2 is FQNEAQ (reference sequence). The CDR3 runs 17 residues. The whole variable domain, remainder taken from reference TRBV7-9 and TRBJ1-1, is DTGVSQNPRHKITKRGQNVTFRCDPISEHNRLYWYRQTLGQGPEFLTYFQNEAQLEKSRLLSDRFSAERPKGSFSTLEIQRTEQGDSAMYLCASSQGGGGALNTEAFFGQGTRLTVV.

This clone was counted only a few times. CDR3 protein: CASSLGQGEDEQYF. The CDR3 nucleotides read TGTGCCAGCAGCTTAGGTCAGGGAGAGGACGAGCAGTACTTC. The chain couples TRBV7-9 to TRBJ2-7, with D tentatively TRBD1 or TRBD2 (5 bases each). The ends were cut back, 1 base at V and 5 bases at J, with 12 bases in the middle. The germline V gene encodes CDR1 SEHNR and CDR2 FQNEAQ (reference sequence). This CDR3 region has 14 residues.

CDR3 sequence (DNA): TGCGCCAGCAGCCAAGATTCTGACAGATCCTACGAGCAGTACTTC. This gives the protein CASSQDSDRSYEQYF. This chain joins TRBV4-3 and TRBJ2-7; maybe TRBD1 (5 bases). The ends were cut back, 0 bases at V and 1 base at J, with 10 bases in the middle. CDR1 and CDR2 (germline): LGHNA, YSLEER. The CDR3 has 15 amino acids.

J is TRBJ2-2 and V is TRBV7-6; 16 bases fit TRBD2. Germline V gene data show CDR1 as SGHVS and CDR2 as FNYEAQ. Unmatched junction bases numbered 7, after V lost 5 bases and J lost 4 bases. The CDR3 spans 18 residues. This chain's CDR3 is CASSPTGTSGRATGELFF. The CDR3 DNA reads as TGTGCCAGCAGCCCTACCGGGACTAGCGGGAGGGCCACCGGGGAGCTGTTTTTT.